Below are 13 T cell receptor beta chains sequenced from a single sample in a study of early T cells in non-severe SARS-CoV-2 infection (dated by TCRdb to the early 2020s). Library construction relied on 5' RACE. This sample was sequenced with a NextSeq 500. TCRdb handled the public reads itself, with Q25 trimming in fastp and clone calling in MiXCR, and kept productive beta chains. For every CDR3 protein sequence, its rows merge into one entry that carries the most common genes and DNA. This sample holds around 70,000 distinct CDR3 sequences; 9.5% to 15% were observed only once. Clones ranked in the top ten supply roughly 3.9% of the sample. Sequencing input: whole blood. These receptors all come from an adult who was a healthcare worker with PCR-confirmed SARS-CoV-2 infection or an uninfected control (not recorded which).

This chain joins TRBV6-1 and TRBJ2-1, with D tentatively TRBD1 (6 bases). V gave up 7 bases and J gave up 8 bases, with 21 bases separating them. CDR3 length equals 15 residues. CDR1 is MNHNS, CDR2 SASEGT, per germline. The CDR3 region is CASIFLGTPGDEQFF. CDR3 nucleotide sequence: TGTGCCAGCATCTTTCTCGGGACCCCAGGGGATGAGCAGTTCTTC.

This clonotype came up many times. This sequence joins TRBV7-2 and TRBJ1-2; 8 nucleotides line up with TRBD1. In germline, CDR1 is SGHTA, CDR2 FQGNSA. The CDR3 is made up of 16 amino acids. J lost 4 bases, V lost 3 bases, and 10 bases had no gene match. The CDR3 DNA follows: TGTGCCAGCAGCTTGGGGACAGGAGTTCCGTCCTATGGCTACACCTTC. As protein: CASSLGTGVPSYGYTF.

This clonotype has ten or more counts. The V and J genes are TRBV7-9 and TRBJ2-7, with TRBD1 matching 10 bases. V shed 5 bases, J shed 2 bases, and the junction held 6 bases outside the gene matches. The CDR3 loop spans 15 amino acids. Germline-derived CDR1 and CDR2 are SEHNR and FQNEAQ (reference sequence). The CDR3: CASSPGQGTAYEQYF. CDR3 sequence (DNA): TGTGCCAGCAGCCCGGGACAGGGGACTGCCTACGAGCAGTACTTC.

This clonotype was counted many times. CDR3 sequence: CSVETSGRTDTQYF. In DNA form, the CDR3 reads TGCAGCGTCGAGACTAGCGGGAGGACAGATACGCAGTATTTT. The rearrangement links TRBV29-1 to TRBJ2-3; TRBD2 aligns across 13 bases. Trimming cost V 6 bases and J 3 bases; bases outside gene matches: 3. Germline-derived CDR1 and CDR2 are SQVTM and ANQGSEA. The CDR3 has 14 amino acids.

This clonotype was observed at least ten times. The V gene is TRBV12-3 or TRBV12-4, the J gene TRBJ2-5; 11 bases line up with TRBD1. The CDR3 length is 14 residues. V was pared by 7 bases and J by 5 bases, with 6 bases of the junction left unmatched. The CDR3 reads CASTQDRGLETQYF. CDR3 sequence (DNA): TGTGCCAGCACCCAGGACAGGGGGCTCGAGACCCAGTACTTC.

This clonotype has ten or more counts. J is TRBJ1-3 and V is TRBV28; 7 bases line up with TRBD1. The V and J ends lost 6 bases and 1 base, in that order; junction bases with no gene match: 3. CDR1 and CDR2 (germline): MDHEN, SYDVKM. The CDR3 covers 14 residues. CDR3 sequence: CASRWDSSGNTIYF. The CDR3 DNA follows: TGTGCCAGCAGGTGGGACAGTTCTGGAAACACCATATATTTT.

Regarding this clonotype: This may be a read error, as it is one base from a much larger clone. The DNA of the CDR3 is TGCAGTGCTATCCGGACAGATACTACTGGCTACACCTTC. This encodes CSAIRTDTTGYTF. This chain joins TRBV20-1 and TRBJ1-2; TRBD1 is a possible D gene (6 bases). Trimming took 4 bases from V and 7 from J, leaving 16 bases between them. Germline CDR1 is DFQATT and CDR2 is SNEGSKA (reference sequence). CDR3 length: 13 residues.

This clonotype occurred many times. The chain has TRBV6-5 and TRBJ2-5, with 9 bases that match TRBD2. The J segment lost 2 bases and the V segment lost 2 bases, leaving 0 bases of the junction unmatched. Germline lookup yields CDR1 MNHEY and CDR2 SVGAGI. The CDR3 is 14 residues long. The chain's CDR3 is CASSYLAGQETQYF. Written as DNA, the CDR3 is TGTGCCAGCAGTTACCTAGCGGGACAAGAGACCCAGTACTTC.

This clonotype has more than one count but fewer than ten. The gene calls are TRBV21-1 and TRBJ2-3; the table's TRBD1 call for D was not verified on the DNA. TRBV21-1 is termed a pseudogene. The CDR3 runs 16 residues. For the CDR3, the DNA is TGTGCCAGCAGCAGCGGACCTCGGGGGGAAGAGGACACGCAGTATTTT. Protein product: CASSSGPRGEEDTQYF.

This clonotype showed up just a few times. The V and J genes are TRBV7-6 and TRBJ2-1; possible D gene TRBD2, 6 bases. The germline V gene encodes CDR1 SGHVS and CDR2 FNYEAQ. The CDR3 runs to 14 residues. V gave up 5 bases and J gave up 2 bases, with 10 bases separating them. In DNA form, the CDR3 reads TGTGCCAGCAGCCTGGGGGAGGCCTACAATGAGCAGTTCTTC. Its protein is CASSLGEAYNEQFF. The full variable domain, completed using reference TRBV7-6 and TRBJ2-1, is GAGVSQSPRYKVTKRGQDVALRCDPISGHVSLYWYRQALGQGPEFLTYFNYEAQQDKSGLPNDRFSAERPEGSISTLTIQRTEQRDSAMYRCASSLGEAYNEQFFGPGTRLTVL.

This clonotype was picked up a small number of times. The chain combines TRBV28 with TRBJ2-3; D remains ambiguous. V gave up 5 bases and J gave up 3 bases, with 6 bases separating them. The CDR3 is 12 residues long. CDR1 is MDHEN and CDR2 is SYDVKM in the germline V gene. The CDR3 here is CASSLQTDTQYF. The CDR3 region has the DNA TGTGCCAGCAGTCTCCAAACAGATACGCAGTATTTT.

This clonotype has more than one count but fewer than ten. This chain uses TRBV28 with TRBJ2-2; no definite D call. Germline V CDR1 and CDR2: MDHEN, SYDVKM. V was clipped by 4 bases and J by 0 bases, with 9 bases between them. The CDR3 covers 15 residues. Here the CDR3 reads CASSSPLANTGELFF. The CDR3 DNA sequence: TGTGCCAGCAGTTCACCCCTAGCGAACACCGGGGAGCTGTTTTTT.

This clonotype was observed at least ten times. V is TRBV18 and J is TRBJ1-1; D is unresolved. Germline V CDR1 and CDR2: KGHSH, LQKENI. CDR3 length: 14 residues. V was shortened by 1 base and J by 1 base, with 7 bases between the two germline ends. CDR3 DNA: TGTGCCAGCTCACCACAGACCCAGAACACTGAAGCTTTCTTT. This translates into CASSPQTQNTEAFF.